This T cell receptor beta chain is from a study of OX40 agonist ivuxolimab in advanced cancers. Study details: Patients received intravenous ivuxolimab every 2 weeks at 0.01 to 10 mg/kg.

Systemic immunosuppression or autoimmune disease history was grounds to exclude patients. Assay: immunoSEQ multiplex PCR; the TCRdb copy retains only in-frame clones and omits some. This sample has approximately 21,000 clones, with under 90% found just once. From germline, CDR1 is MNHNY and CDR2 SVGAGI (reference sequence). V gave up 10 bases and J gave up 2 bases, with 11 bases separating them. The CDR3 is 13 amino acids. This chain joins TRBV6-6 and TRBJ2-2; D ambiguous. This TCR was recovered from an adult with an advanced solid tumor such as melanoma, head and neck, liver or kidney cancer. The sample in question was CD4+ or CD8+ T cells sorted from blood, obtained in a trial of the OX40 agonist ivuxolimab. CDR3 coding DNA: TGTGCCACTCGAGCCTCAAACACCGGGGAGCTGTTTTTT. Protein: CATRASNTGELFF.